This TCR beta chain comes out of a study of shared clonotypes between healthy human individuals. On the study more broadly: Sampling drew on donors who were a couple of women and a few men aged 18 to 49. Whole-study results and caveats: Across subsets, estimated richness was generally greater for naive than for memory populations.

Assay execution took place at the deep level. The method was immunoSEQ multiplex PCR; TCRdb's version includes in-frame clones alone and lacks a portion of them. The sample carries over 2,000,000 clones, 85% to 95% recorded once. CD45RO-negative, CCR7-selected cells formed the naive CD8 fraction, which excluded terminally differentiated effector memory CD45RA+ cells. About this clone: Its antigen remains unidentified.

The clonotype comes from a man between 18 and 29 years old in good health. Some clones in this sample may be carry-over from other donors' samples. The sample comprised naive CD8+ T cells from PBMCs.

CDR3 nucleotides: TGTGCCAGCAGCTTGGCGCAGGATTTTGACCACGAGCAGTACTTC. As protein: CASSLAQDFDHEQYF. The chain combines TRBV5-6 with TRBJ2-7, with D unresolved. Trimming shortened V by 0 bases and J by 5 bases, and 15 bases separated the two germline ends. This CDR3 region has 15 residues. Germline lookup yields CDR1 SGHDT and CDR2 YYEEEE.